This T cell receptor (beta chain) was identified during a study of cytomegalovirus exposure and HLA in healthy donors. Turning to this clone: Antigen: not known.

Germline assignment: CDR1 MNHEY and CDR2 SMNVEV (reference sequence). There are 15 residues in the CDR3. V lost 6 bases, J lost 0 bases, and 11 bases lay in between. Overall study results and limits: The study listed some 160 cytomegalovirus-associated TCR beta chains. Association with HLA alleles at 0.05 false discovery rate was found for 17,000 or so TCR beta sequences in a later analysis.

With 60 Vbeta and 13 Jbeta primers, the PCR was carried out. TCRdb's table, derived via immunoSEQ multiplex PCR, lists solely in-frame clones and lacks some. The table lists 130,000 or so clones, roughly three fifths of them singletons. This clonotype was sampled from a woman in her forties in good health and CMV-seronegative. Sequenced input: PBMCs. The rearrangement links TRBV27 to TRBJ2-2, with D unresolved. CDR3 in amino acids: CASSPKTANTGELFF. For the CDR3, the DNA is TGTGCCAGCAGCCCAAAAACAGCGAACACCGGGGAGCTGTTTTTT.